The rows below give T cell receptor beta chains drawn from one sample of a study of spatial heterogeneity in lung cancer. TCRdb reanalysed the 5' RACE reads using MiXCR and keeps one entry per CDR3 protein. Of 7,200 or so distinct CDR3 sequences listed, about 11% are singletons. Sequences were derived from lung tumor tissue, sampled at surgery. The receptors were sampled from a male donor with early-stage non-small cell lung cancer. Each CDR3 is given with its conserved first and last residue. A D gene is named only where the DNA matches it firmly. For some rows the clone size is stated as once, few or many, or as a class when expanded; others skip it.

j_gene | abundance | v_gene | d_gene | CDR3nt | CDR3aa
TRBJ2-7 | few | TRBV3-1 | - | TGTGCCAGCAGCCAAGACCCCACGGGGGCCGATGGCTCGGACTTC | CASSQDPTGADGSDF
TRBJ2-1 | medium-sized | TRBV7-9 | - | TGTGCCAGCAGCCGCAGAGGTTATGAGCAGTTCTTC | CASSRRGYEQFF
TRBJ2-3 | many | TRBV4-3 | TRBD2 | TGCGCCAGCAGCCTAAGCGGGGATACAGATACGCAGTATTTT | CASSLSGDTDTQYF
TRBJ1-6 | many | TRBV18 | - | TGTGCCAGCTCACCAATAGGGGATTCACCCCTCCACTTT | CASSPIGDSPLHF
TRBJ2-1 | few | TRBV11-2 | TRBD2 | TGTGCCAGCAGCTCGCATCCCACTAGCGGATACAATGAGCAGTTCTTC | CASSSHPTSGYNEQFF
TRBJ2-7 | many | TRBV6-2/TRBV6-3 | - | TGTGCCAGCAGTTACGGCAGGGCCCTCTACGAGCAGTACTTC | CASSYGRALYEQYF
TRBJ2-5 | few | TRBV6-5 | TRBD1 | TGTGCCAGCAGTTATTGGGCTAGACAGGGAGCACAGGAGACCCAGTACTTC | CASSYWARQGAQETQYF
TRBJ1-1 | many | TRBV20-1 | - | TGCAGTGCCCACCGGTACAGGGAAGCTTTCTTT | CSAHRYREAFF
TRBJ2-1 | many | TRBV2 | - | TGTGCCAGCAGTGGTGATTTCACTAGTGAGCAGTTCTTC | CASSGDFTSEQFF
TRBJ1-2 | many | TRBV7-9 | TRBD1 | TGTGCCAGCAGCTCTTTCCGGGACAGGGGCTTCTACTATGGCTACACCTTC | CASSSFRDRGFYYGYTF
TRBJ2-5 | few | TRBV11-1 | - | TGTGCCAGCAGCTTAAGTGACGGAAGTCGGGAGACCCAGTACTTC | CASSLSDGSRETQYF
TRBJ2-3 | many | TRBV7-9 | - | TGTGCCAGCAGCTCCGCCGCTGTGGGCACAGATACGCAGTATTTT | CASSSAAVGTDTQYF
TRBJ2-5 | many | TRBV2 | TRBD2 | TGTGCCAGCACTTTAGCGGGAGTGCGCCAAGAGACCCAGTACTTC | CASTLAGVRQETQYF
TRBJ2-2 | few | TRBV5-1 | - | TGCGCCAGCAGCCCTGGGGGTTACACCGGGGAGCTGTTTTTT | CASSPGGYTGELFF
TRBJ2-1 | medium-sized | TRBV20-1 | TRBD2 | TGCAGTGCTAGACCCCCGGGACTAGCCTCCAATGAGCAGTTCTTC | CSARPPGLASNEQFF
TRBJ1-2 | many | TRBV24-1 | - | TGTGCCACCAGTGAGCAGGGGTACTATGGCTACACCTTC | CATSEQGYYGYTF
TRBJ1-1 | many | TRBV6-5 | - | TGTGCCAGCAGTTTCGGTGCTCCCATGAACACTGAAGCTTTCTTT | CASSFGAPMNTEAFF
TRBJ1-1 | - | TRBV30 | - | TGTGCCTGGAGACTGTACATGACAGCTTTGAACACTGAAGCTTTCTTT | CAWRLYMTALNTEAFF
TRBJ2-3 | many | TRBV28 | TRBD1 | TGTGCCAGCATCCCAGGGGGTAACACAGATACGCAGTATTTT | CASIPGGNTDTQYF
TRBJ1-1 | many | TRBV5-1 | - | TGCGCCAGCAGCTTGGAAGAGTACTTGAACACTGAAGCTTTCTTT | CASSLEEYLNTEAFF
TRBJ2-1 | - | TRBV20-1 | - | TGCAGTGCTAGGATAGCGGGACAGCTAGTCAATGAGCAGTTCTTC | CSARIAGQLVNEQFF
TRBJ1-5 | many | TRBV5-4 | TRBD1 | TGTGCCAGCAGTCGACAGGGGGGAGGCCAGCCCCAGCATTTT | CASSRQGGGQPQHF
TRBJ2-7 | - | TRBV20-1 | TRBD1 | TGCAGTGCTAGGTCGGGACAGGGGCTTGGGTACGAGCAGTACTTC | CSARSGQGLGYEQYF
TRBJ1-1 | many | TRBV5-5 | - | TGTGCCAGCAGCTTGTCCCCGAACACTGAAGCTTTCTTT | CASSLSPNTEAFF
TRBJ2-2 | many | TRBV20-1 | - | TGCAGTGCTAGGGGGGGTCCGGGGAGGAGCGCCGGGGAGCTGTTTTTT | CSARGGPGRSAGELFF
TRBJ1-1 | few | TRBV5-1 | - | TGCGCCAGCACCCCGTTGCGGGGAGGCACTGAAGCTTTCTTT | CASTPLRGGTEAFF
TRBJ2-1 | many | TRBV5-1 | TRBD2 | TGCGCCAGCAGCACCGGGACTAGCGGGACTGGTGAGATCTTC | CASSTGTSGTGEIF
TRBJ2-5 | medium-sized | TRBV5-5 | - | TGTGCCAGCAGCGTCCAGTCTTCCCGGGGAGAGACCCAGTACTTC | CASSVQSSRGETQYF
TRBJ2-1 | medium-sized | TRBV9 | - | TGTGCCAGCAGCGTAGGTTCCCGAGATTTCAATGAGCAGTTCTTC | CASSVGSRDFNEQFF
TRBJ1-5 | medium-sized | TRBV2 | - | TGTGCCAGCAGTAACGGGGCGACCCAGCATTTT | CASSNGATQHF
TRBJ2-3 | few | TRBV15 | TRBD2 | TGTGCCACCTCCCCCCGGGGGACTATAAGCACAGATACGCAGTATTTT | CATSPRGTISTDTQYF
TRBJ2-3 | - | TRBV6-5 | - | TGTGCCAGCAGGCCGGGACTCCAGGCTGTGAGCACAGATACGCAGTATTTT | CASRPGLQAVSTDTQYF
TRBJ2-3 | many | TRBV20-1 | - | TGCAGTGCTAAGGGACGGGTTTTCACAGATACGCAGTATTTT | CSAKGRVFTDTQYF
TRBJ1-1 | medium-sized | TRBV20-1 | - | TGCAGTGCTAGTTGGGAGGCCAGGGCGAACACTGAAGCTTTCTTT | CSASWEARANTEAFF
TRBJ2-1 | many | TRBV11-2 | - | TGTGCCAGCAGCCCCCGTGGAGGGGAGCAGTTCTTC | CASSPRGGEQFF
TRBJ2-3 | - | TRBV29-1 | TRBD2 | TGCAGCGTCCCAGGAGGTAGACTAGCGGCGGGAGATACGCAGTATTTT | CSVPGGRLAAGDTQYF
TRBJ2-2 | medium-sized | TRBV7-9 | - | TGTGCCAGCAGCCCGGAGTCTTACACCGGGGAGCTGTTTTTT | CASSPESYTGELFF
TRBJ1-6 | - | TRBV6-5 | TRBD1 | TGTGCCAGCAGTTTTTACGGGACAGGGATTAGCGATTCACCCCTCCACTTT | CASSFYGTGISDSPLHF
TRBJ2-5 | many | TRBV20-1 | TRBD1 | TGCAGTGCTGACGAGGACAGGGGAGAGACCCAGTACTTC | CSADEDRGETQYF
TRBJ2-2 | medium-sized | TRBV7-9 | TRBD2 | TGTGCCAGCAGCCCCGGGACTAGCGGGAATGTCGGGGAGCTGTTTTTT | CASSPGTSGNVGELFF
TRBJ2-7 | many | TRBV6-2/TRBV6-3 | TRBD2 | TGTGCCAGCAGTTGGTACAGCGGGAGAGGCGAGCAGTACTTC | CASSWYSGRGEQYF
TRBJ1-2 | - | TRBV4-2 | TRBD1 | TGTGCCAGCAGCCAAGATCAGGACAGGGGTAACTATGGCTACACCTTC | CASSQDQDRGNYGYTF
TRBJ2-2 | medium-sized | TRBV20-1 | TRBD1 | TGCAGTGCTAGAGCGGCGGGACAGGGGGCCGCCGGGGAGCTGTTTTTT | CSARAAGQGAAGELFF
TRBJ2-7 | many | TRBV7-8 | - | TGTGCCAGCAGCTTAGAAGGCGGGGACAGCTCCTACGAGCAGTACTTC | CASSLEGGDSSYEQYF
TRBJ1-1 | medium-sized | TRBV5-1 | - | TGCGCCAGCAGCTTGATGGCAGGAGGGGCTTTCTTT | CASSLMAGGAFF
TRBJ1-4 | many | TRBV6-5 | - | TGTGCCAGCAGTGACGGGGGGCGCCTGGGTGAAAAACTGTTTTTT | CASSDGGRLGEKLFF
TRBJ2-3 | many | TRBV3-1 | - | TGTGCCAGCAGCCAAGAAGTGAGCACAGATACGCAGTATTTT | CASSQEVSTDTQYF
TRBJ2-7 | medium-sized | TRBV29-1 | - | TGCAGCGTCGGACAGTCCCGATCCTACGAGCAGTACTTC | CSVGQSRSYEQYF
TRBJ2-6 | many | TRBV6-5 | - | TGTGCCAGCAGTTACTCCGCCGGGCATGGGGCCAACGTCCTGACTTTC | CASSYSAGHGANVLTF